This T cell receptor beta chain was captured by sequencing in a study of tumor-infiltrating lymphocytes in primary liver carcinoma. Study-wide points: A significantly higher top-250-clone fraction was recorded for tumors than for blood (p = 0.039).

Blood RNA was derived from unsorted whole blood, and germline DNA was extracted too. Every patient had chronic HBV infection and was treatment-naive. A constant-region primer primed TCR beta cDNA synthesis from roughly 520 ng of total RNA. Slightly modified ARM-PCR, run as three nested multiplex PCR rounds, produced the TCR beta libraries. The opening two PCR rounds, about 11 cycles each, paired TRBV1-TRBV30 forward primers with a C-beta reverse primer. TCRdb re-called the multiplex PCR reads with MiXCR, one entry per CDR3 protein. The sample lists some 200,000 distinct CDR3 sequences; around 60% were seen once. The V gene lost 6 bases and the J gene lost 10 bases, with 27 bases spanning the gap. The CDR3 is 17 amino acids. Germline-derived CDR1 and CDR2 are SGHVS and FQNEAQ. This clonotype was counted a single time. Its target is not known.

Source material: peripheral blood. The rearrangement uses TRBV7-8 and TRBJ1-4, with D unclear. The receptor was derived from an older woman with primary liver carcinoma and hepatitis B virus infection. DNA for the CDR3: TGTGCCAGCAGACCTCTGGGGAGCAACAACCGAGCGGGAAAACTGTTTTTT. Amino acid sequence: CASRPLGSNNRAGKLFF.